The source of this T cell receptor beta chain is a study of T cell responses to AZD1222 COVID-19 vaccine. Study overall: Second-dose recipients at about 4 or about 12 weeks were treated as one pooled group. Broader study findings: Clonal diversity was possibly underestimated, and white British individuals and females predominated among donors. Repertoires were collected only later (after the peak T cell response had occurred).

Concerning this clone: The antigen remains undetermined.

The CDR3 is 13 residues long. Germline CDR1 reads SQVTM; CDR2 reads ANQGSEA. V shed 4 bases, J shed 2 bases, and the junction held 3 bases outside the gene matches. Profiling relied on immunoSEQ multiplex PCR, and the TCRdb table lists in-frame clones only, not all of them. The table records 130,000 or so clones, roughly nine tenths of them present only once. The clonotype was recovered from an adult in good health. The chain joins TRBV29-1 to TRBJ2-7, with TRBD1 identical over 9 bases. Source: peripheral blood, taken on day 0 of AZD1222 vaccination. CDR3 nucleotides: TGCAGCGTTGGGACAGGGGCCCCCTACGAGCAGTACTTC. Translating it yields CSVGTGAPYEQYF.